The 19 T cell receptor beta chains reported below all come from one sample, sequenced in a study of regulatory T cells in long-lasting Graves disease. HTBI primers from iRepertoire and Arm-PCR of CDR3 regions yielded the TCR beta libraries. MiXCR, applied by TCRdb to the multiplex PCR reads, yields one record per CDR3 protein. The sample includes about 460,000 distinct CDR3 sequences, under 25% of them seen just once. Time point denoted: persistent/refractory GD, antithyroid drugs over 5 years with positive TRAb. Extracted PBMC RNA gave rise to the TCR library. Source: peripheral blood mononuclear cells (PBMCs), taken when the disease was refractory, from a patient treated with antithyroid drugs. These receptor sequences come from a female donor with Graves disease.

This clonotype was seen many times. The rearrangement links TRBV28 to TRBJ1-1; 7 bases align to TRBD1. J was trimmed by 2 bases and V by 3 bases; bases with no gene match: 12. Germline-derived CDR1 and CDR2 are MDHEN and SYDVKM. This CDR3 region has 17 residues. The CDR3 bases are TGTGCCAGCAGTTTCCCTTCCGACAGGGCGAAAAACACTGAAGCTTTCTTT. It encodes CASSFPSDRAKNTEAFF.

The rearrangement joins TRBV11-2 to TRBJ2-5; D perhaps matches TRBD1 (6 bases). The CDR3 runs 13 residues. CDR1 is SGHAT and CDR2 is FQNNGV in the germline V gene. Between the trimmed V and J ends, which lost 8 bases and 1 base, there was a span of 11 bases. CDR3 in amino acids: CASGPGVQETQYF. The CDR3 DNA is TGTGCCAGCGGCCCAGGGGTCCAAGAGACCCAGTACTTC. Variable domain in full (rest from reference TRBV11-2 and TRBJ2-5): EAGVAQSPRYKIIEKRQSVAFWCNPISGHATLYWYQQILGQGPKLLIQFQNNGVVDDSQLPKDRFSAERLKGVDSTLKIQPAKLEDSAVYLCASGPGVQETQYFGPGTRLLVL.

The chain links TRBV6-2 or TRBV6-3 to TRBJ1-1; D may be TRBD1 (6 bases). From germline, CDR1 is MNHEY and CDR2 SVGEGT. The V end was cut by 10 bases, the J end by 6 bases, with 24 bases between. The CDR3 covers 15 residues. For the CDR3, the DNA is TGTGCCAACAGCTTTTCCAGACAGGCCGGGGCTGAAGCTTTCTTT. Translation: CANSFSRQAGAEAFF.

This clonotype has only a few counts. The CDR3 DNA reads TGTGCCAGCAGCTTGGGTGGTGGGTTTGGGCAGCCCCAGCATTTT. Translating gives CASSLGGGFGQPQHF. The chain combines TRBV5-5 with TRBJ1-5, with D unclear. The V end lost 0 bases, the J end lost 7 bases, and 14 bases lay between the germline ends. Per the germline V gene, CDR1 is SGHKS and CDR2 is YYEKEE (reference sequence). The CDR3 is 15 residues long.

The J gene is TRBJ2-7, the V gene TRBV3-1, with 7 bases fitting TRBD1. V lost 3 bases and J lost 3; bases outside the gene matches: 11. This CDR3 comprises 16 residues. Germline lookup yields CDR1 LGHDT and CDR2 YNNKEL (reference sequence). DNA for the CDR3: TGTGCCAGCAGCCAGGGGACCGGGACAGAATTCTACGAGCAGTACTTC. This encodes CASSQGTGTEFYEQYF.

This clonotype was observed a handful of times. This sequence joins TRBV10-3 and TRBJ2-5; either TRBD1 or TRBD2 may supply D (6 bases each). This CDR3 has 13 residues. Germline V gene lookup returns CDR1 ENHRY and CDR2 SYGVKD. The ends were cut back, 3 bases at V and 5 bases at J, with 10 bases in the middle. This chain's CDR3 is CAISDGGLETQYF. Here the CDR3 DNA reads TGTGCCATCAGTGACGGGGGCTTGGAGACCCAGTACTTC.

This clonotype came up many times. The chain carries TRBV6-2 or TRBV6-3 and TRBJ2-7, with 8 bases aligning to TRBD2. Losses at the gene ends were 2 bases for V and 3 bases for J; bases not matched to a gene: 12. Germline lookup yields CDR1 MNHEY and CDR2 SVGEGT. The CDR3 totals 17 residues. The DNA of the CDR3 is TGTGCCAGCAGTTACCCCCTTAGCGGGGAAGACGACTACGAGCAGTACTTC. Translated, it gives CASSYPLSGEDDYEQYF.

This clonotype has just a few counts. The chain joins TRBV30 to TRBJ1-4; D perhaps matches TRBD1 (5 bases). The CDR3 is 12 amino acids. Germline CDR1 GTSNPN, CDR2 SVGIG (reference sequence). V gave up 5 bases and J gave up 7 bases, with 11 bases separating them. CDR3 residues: CAWARDGEKLFF. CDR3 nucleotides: TGTGCCTGGGCCAGGGACGGTGAAAAACTGTTTTTT.

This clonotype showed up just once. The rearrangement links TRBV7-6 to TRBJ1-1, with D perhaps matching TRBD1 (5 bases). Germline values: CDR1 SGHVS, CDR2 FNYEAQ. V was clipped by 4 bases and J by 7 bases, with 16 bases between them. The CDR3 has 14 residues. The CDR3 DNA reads TGTGCCAGCAGCTCTCTATCGAGGGGAAGTGAAGCTTTCTTT. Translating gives CASSSLSRGSEAFF.

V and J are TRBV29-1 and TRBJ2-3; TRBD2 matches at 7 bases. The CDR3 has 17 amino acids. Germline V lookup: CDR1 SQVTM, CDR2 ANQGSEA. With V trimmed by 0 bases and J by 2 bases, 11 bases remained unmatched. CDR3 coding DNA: TGCAGCGTTGAAGATCGATCCCTAGCGGACTTCACAGATACGCAGTATTTT. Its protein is CSVEDRSLADFTDTQYF.

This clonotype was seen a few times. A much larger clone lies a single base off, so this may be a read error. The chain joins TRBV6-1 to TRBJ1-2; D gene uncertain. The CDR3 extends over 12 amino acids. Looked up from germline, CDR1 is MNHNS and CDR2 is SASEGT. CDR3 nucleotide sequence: TGTGCCAGCAGTGAGCTTACTGCCGGCTGCACCTTC. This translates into CASSELTAGCTF.

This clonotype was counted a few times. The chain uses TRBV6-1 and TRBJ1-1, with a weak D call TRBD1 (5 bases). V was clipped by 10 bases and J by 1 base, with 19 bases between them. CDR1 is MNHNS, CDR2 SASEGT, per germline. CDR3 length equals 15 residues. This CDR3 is CATTREGWGNTEAFF. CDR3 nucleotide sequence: TGTGCCACCACCCGTGAGGGGTGGGGGAACACTGAAGCTTTCTTT.

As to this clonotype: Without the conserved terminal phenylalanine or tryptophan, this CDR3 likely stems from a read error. For the CDR3, the DNA is TGTGCCAGCAGCCAAGATTCGATCTTGAACACTGAAGCTTTCTCT. Protein sequence: CASSQDSILNTEAFS. The V and J genes are TRBV3-1 and TRBJ1-1; D ambiguous. V lost 0 bases and J 0 bases, leaving 8 bases between the germline ends. The germline CDR1 and CDR2 sequences are LGHDT and YNNKEL (reference sequence). The CDR3 sequence is 15 residues long.

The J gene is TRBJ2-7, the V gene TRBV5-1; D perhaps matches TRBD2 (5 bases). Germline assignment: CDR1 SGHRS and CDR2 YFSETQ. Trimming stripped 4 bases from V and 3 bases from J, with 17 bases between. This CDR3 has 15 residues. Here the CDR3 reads CASSLKEGRNYEQYF. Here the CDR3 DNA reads TGCGCCAGCAGCCTAAAAGAGGGCAGGAACTACGAGCAGTACTTC. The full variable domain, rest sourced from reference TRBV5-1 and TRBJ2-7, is KAGVTQTPRYLIKTRGQQVTLSCSPISGHRSVSWYQQTPGQGLQFLFEYFSETQRNKGNFPGRFSGRQFSNSRSEMNVSTLELGDSALYLCASSLKEGRNYEQYFGPGTRLTVT.

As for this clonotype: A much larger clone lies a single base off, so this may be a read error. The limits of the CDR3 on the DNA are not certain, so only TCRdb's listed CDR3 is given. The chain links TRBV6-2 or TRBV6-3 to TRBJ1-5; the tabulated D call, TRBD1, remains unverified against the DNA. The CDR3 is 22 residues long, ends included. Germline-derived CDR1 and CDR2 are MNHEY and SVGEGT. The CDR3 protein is CTSSYSFTGHLSISPSILPQHF.

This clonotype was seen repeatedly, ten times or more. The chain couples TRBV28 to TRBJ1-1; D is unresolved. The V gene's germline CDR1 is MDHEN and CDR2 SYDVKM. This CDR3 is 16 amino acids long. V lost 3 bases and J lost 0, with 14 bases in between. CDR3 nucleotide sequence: TGTGCCAGCAGTTTGGCGGCAGGTCACTTGAACACTGAAGCTTTCTTT. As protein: CASSLAAGHLNTEAFF.

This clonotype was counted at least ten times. CDR3 in DNA: TGTGCCAGCAGTTTTGTCTTGAACACTGAAGCTTTCTTT. Protein product: CASSFVLNTEAFF. The chain recombines TRBV28 with TRBJ1-1; no firm D call. CDR1 and CDR2 (germline): MDHEN, SYDVKM. This CDR3 has 13 amino acids. V gave up 3 bases and J gave up 0 bases, with 5 bases separating them.

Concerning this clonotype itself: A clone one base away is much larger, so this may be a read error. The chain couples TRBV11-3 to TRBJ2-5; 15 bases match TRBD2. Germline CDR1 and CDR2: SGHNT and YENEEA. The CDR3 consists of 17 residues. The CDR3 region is CVSSLVWTSGREETQYF. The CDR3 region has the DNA TGTGTCAGCAGCTTAGTATGGACTAGCGGGAGGGAAGAGACCCAGTACTTC.

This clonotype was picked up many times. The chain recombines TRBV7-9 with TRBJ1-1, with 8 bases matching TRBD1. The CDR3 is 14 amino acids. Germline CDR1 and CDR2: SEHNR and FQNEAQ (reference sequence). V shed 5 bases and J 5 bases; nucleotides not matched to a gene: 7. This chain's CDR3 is CASSAGQGGTEAFF. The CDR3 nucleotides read TGTGCCAGCAGCGCTGGACAGGGTGGAACTGAAGCTTTCTTT.